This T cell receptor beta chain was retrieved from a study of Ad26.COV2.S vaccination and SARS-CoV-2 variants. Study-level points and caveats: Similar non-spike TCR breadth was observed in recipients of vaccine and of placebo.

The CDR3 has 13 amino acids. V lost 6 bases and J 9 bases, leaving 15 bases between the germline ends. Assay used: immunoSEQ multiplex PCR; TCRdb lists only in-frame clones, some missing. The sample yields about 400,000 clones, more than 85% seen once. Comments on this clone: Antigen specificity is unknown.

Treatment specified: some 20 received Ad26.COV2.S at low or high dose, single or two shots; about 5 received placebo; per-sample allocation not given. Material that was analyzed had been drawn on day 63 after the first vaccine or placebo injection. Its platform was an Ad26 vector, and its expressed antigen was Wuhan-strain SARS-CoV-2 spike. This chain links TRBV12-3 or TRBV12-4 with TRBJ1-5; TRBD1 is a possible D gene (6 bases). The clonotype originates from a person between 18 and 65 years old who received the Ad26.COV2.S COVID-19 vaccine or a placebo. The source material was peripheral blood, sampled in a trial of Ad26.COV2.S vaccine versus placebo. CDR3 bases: TGTGCCAGCAGCAACAGGGACGAATCGCCCCAGCATTTT. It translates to CASSNRDESPQHF.